This TCR beta chain originates from a study of blood T cell repertoires in COVID-19. In the study overall: Sites in the United States, Italy and Spain provided acute and convalescent COVID-19 samples. T cells, B-cell-depleted T cells, or PBMCs supplied cDNA or gDNA.

V lost 2 bases and J lost 4, with 8 bases in between. This CDR3 contains 13 residues. Germline V lookup: CDR1 MNHNS, CDR2 SASEGT. Authors' methods: Amplified reference gene primers provided the basis for estimating nucleated cell counts. Assay: immunoSEQ multiplex PCR; the TCRdb copy retains only in-frame clones and omits some. The DNA was the basis for D and trimming; V, J and clone size are from that table. Here the sample spans approximately 360,000 clones, roughly 90% being singletons. This TCR derives from a man aged 35-49 years with acute or convalescent COVID-19. V usage is TRBV6-1 and J usage is TRBJ1-2; D call uncertain. Sample: peripheral blood. Here the CDR3 DNA reads TGTGCCAGCAGTGAACCTACCTTCTATGGCTACACCTTC. Its protein product is CASSEPTFYGYTF.